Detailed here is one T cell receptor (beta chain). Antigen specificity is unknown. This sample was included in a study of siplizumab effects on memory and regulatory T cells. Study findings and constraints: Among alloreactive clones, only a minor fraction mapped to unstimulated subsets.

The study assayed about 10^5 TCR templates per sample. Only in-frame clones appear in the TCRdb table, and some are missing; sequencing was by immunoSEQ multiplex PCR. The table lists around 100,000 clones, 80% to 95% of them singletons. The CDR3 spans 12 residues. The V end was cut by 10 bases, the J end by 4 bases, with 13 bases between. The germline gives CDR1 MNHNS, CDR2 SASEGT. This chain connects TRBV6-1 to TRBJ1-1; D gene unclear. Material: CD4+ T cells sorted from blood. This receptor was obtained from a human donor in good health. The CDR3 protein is CAIKIGVTEAFF. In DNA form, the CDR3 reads TGTGCCATCAAAATCGGGGTCACTGAAGCTTTCTTT.